This T cell receptor (beta chain) was obtained from a study of CD8 T cells in ankylosing spondylitis. Points from the study as a whole: Ankylosing spondylitis blood appeared to be characterized by a TCR beta motif of 7 to 9 highly homologous variants. Matched synovial fluid from ankylosing spondylitis patients was reported to be enriched for disease-linked clones.

Germline lookup yields CDR1 MDHEN and CDR2 SYDVKM. This CDR3 spans 12 amino acids. Libraries of TCR beta came from quantitative 5'-RACE with molecular barcodes. TCRdb re-analysed the 5' RACE reads in MiXCR, keeping a single row per CDR3 protein. The sample yields a few hundred thousand distinct CDR3 sequences, roughly a tenth seen once. This clonotype occurred a few times. Its antigen is as yet unknown. One end of the junction varies from germline; a read error may be responsible. The sample was blood, either unsorted or a sorted T cell fraction (not recorded which). V gene TRBV28 combines with J gene TRBJ2-1; D gene unclear. The TCR originated in a male donor with ankylosing spondylitis or in good health (not recorded which). The CDR3 nucleotides are TGTGCCAGCAGTTCCTCATCGTCCCCCGTTCACTTC. Amino acids: CASSSSSSPVHF.